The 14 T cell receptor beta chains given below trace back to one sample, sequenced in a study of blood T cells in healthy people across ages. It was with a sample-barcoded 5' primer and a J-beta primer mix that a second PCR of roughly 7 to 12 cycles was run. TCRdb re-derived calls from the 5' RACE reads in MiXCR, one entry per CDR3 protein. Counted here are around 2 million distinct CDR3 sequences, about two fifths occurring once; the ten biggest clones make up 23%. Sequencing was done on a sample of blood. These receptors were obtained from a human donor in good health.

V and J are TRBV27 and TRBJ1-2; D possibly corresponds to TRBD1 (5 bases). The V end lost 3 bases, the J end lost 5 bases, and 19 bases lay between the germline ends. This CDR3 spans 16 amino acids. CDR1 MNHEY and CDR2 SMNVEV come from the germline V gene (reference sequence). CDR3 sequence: CASSFIPTSRGYGYTF. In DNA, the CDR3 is TGTGCCAGCAGTTTTATTCCCACATCGCGGGGGTATGGCTACACCTTC.

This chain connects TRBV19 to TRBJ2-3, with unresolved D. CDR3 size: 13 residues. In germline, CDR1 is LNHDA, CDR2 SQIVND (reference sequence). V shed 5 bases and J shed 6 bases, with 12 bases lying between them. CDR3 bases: TGTGCCAGTAGTGACCTACCAGGCGATACGCAGTATTTT. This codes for CASSDLPGDTQYF.

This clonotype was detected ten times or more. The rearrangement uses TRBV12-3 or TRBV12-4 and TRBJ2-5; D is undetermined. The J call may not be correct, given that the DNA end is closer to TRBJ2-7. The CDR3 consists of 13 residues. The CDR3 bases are TGTGCCAGCAGTTTGGCCTACCCTTACGAGCAGTACTTC. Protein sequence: CASSLAYPYEQYF.

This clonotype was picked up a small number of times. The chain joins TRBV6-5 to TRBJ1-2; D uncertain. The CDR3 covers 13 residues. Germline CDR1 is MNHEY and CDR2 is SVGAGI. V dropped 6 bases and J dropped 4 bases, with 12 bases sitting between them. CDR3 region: CASRPGPFYGYTF. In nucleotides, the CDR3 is TGTGCCAGCAGACCCGGACCGTTCTATGGCTACACCTTC.

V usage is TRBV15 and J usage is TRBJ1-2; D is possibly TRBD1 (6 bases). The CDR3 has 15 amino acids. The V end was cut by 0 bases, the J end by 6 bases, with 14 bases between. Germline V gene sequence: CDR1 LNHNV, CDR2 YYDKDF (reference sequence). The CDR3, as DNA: TGTGCCACCAGCAGAGATGCAGGGGTCCTTGATGGCTACACCTTC. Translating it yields CATSRDAGVLDGYTF.

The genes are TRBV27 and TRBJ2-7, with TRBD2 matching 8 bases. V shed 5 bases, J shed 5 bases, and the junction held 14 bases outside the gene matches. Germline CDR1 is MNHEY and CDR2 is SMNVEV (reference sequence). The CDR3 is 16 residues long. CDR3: CASSPRFGGEMDEQYF. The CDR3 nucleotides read TGTGCCAGCAGTCCCCGGTTCGGGGGGGAGATGGACGAGCAGTACTTC.

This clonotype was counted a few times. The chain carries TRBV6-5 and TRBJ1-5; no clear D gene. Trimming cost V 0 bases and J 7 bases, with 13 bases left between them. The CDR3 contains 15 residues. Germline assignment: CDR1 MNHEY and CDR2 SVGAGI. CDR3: CASSYSGSSGQPQHF. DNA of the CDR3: TGTGCCAGCAGTTACTCGGGGAGTTCGGGACAGCCCCAGCATTTT.

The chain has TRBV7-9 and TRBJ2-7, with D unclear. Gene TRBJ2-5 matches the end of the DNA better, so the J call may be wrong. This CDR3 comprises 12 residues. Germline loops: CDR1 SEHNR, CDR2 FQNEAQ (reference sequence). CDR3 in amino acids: CASSWSGETQYF. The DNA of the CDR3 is TGTGCCAGCAGCTGGAGTGGGGAGACCCAGTACTTC.

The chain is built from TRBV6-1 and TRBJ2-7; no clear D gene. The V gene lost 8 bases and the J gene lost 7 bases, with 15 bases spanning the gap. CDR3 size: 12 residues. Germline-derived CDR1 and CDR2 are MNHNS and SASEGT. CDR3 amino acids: CASAGDIREQYF. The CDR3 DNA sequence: TGTGCCAGCGCCGGAGACATTCGGGAGCAGTACTTC.

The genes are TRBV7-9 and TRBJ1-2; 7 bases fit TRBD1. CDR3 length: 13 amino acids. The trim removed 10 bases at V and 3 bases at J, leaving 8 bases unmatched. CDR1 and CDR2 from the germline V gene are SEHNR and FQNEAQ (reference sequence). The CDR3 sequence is CATGDSPYYGYTF. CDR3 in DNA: TGTGCCACCGGGGACAGTCCATACTATGGCTACACCTTC.

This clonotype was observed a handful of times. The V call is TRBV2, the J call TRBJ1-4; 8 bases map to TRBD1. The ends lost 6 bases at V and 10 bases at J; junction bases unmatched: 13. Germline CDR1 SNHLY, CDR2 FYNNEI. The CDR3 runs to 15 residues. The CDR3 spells CASRRRDRPDGKLFF. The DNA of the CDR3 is TGTGCCAGCAGAAGAAGGGACAGGCCGGATGGAAAACTGTTTTTT.

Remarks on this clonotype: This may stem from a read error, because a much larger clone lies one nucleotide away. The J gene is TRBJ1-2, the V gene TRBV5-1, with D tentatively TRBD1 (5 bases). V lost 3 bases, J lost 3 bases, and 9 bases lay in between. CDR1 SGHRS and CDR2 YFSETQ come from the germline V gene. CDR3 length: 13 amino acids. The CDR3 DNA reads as TGCGCCAGCAGCTCGCCAGGGTACTATGGCTACACCTTC. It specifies CASSSPGYYGYTF.

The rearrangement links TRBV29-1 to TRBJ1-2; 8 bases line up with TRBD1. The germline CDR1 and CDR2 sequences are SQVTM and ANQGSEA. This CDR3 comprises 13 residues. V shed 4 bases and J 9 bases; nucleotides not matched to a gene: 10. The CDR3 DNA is TGCAGCGTTGTTAGTCGGACAGGGAGTAGCTACACCTTC. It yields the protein CSVVSRTGSSYTF.

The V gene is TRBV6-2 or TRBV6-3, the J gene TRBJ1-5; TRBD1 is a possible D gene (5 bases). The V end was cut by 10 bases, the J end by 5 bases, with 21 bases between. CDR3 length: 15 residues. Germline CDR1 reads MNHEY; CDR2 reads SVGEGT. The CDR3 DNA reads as TGTGCCAACTCCCGCGGCGGGGGGACGGATCAGCCCCAGCATTTT. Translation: CANSRGGGTDQPQHF.